This TCR beta chain was recorded in a study of CD8+CD57+ T cells in acquired aplastic anemia. About this clonotype itself: Its antigen is still unknown.

The patients chosen for sequencing had shown expansion of CD8+CD57+ cells (detected by flow cytometry). Among the patients, none had received any therapy at the time of blood sampling. V lost 3 bases to trimming and J lost 3 bases, with 14 bases between them. In germline, CDR1 is MGHRA, CDR2 YSYEKL. This CDR3 is built from 15 residues. Study-level findings and limits: Patients had twenty-nine CD8+ CDR3 sequences in common with controls (the shared set).

Genomic DNA provided the template from which TCR beta VDJ and CDR3 profiles were obtained. Each CDR3 protein is one row after TCRdb ran MiXCR on the reads. The repertoire holds about 180,000 distinct CDR3 sequences, with about half as singletons. The chain recombines TRBV4-1 with TRBJ1-2, with no clear D. Material: sorted CD4+, CD8+, or CD8+CD57+ T cells (not recorded which) from PBMCs. This clonotype originated in a human donor with aplastic anemia. The CDR3 loop reads CASSQNVGGYYGYTF. In DNA, the CDR3 is TGCGCCAGCAGCCAGAACGTCGGCGGATACTATGGCTACACCTTC.